The clone carrying this TCR beta chain was counted only a few times. Its antigen is unidentified. Through a sample-barcoded 5' primer and a J-beta primer mix, a second PCR was run for roughly 6 to 11 cycles. TCRdb re-derived calls from the 5' RACE reads in MiXCR, one entry per CDR3 protein. The profile shows 1.5 million to 2 million distinct CDR3 sequences, approximately 40% of them singletons. Per-sample yields of isolated PBMCs were at least 6 million. The data belong to a study of blood T cells in healthy people across ages. Study-wide results and caveats: Long-lived and aged donors differed, with more naive CD4+ cells and higher diversity in the long-lived.

The CDR3 has 17 amino acids. Germline V gene data show CDR1 as SGHTA and CDR2 as FQGTGA. The ends were cut back, 4 bases at V and 1 base at J, with 19 bases in the middle. The sequenced material came from blood. The clonotype comes from a human donor in good health. This chain joins TRBV7-3 and TRBJ1-1, with D uncertain. The DNA of the CDR3 is TGTGCCAGCAGCTCCCACTTCCTATCAGGAAGGAACACTGAAGCTTTCTTT. This codes for CASSSHFLSGRNTEAFF.